These T cell receptor beta chains were read from a single sample in a study of shared clonotypes between healthy human individuals. Clones were read by immunoSEQ multiplex PCR, and TCRdb kept only the in-frame ones, dropping some. Of a few million clones in the sample, approximately 93% were seen once. The sample was naive CD4+ T cells from PBMCs. Source of these receptors: a man between 18 and 35 years old in good health. Some clones in this sample may be carry-over from other donors' samples. CDR3s leave out the opening cysteine and the closing phenylalanine or tryptophan. The order of the fields is V gene, J gene, D gene, CDR3 protein. A D gene is named only where the DNA matches it firmly.

TRBV25-1	TRBJ2-1	.	ASSESRASSYNEQF
TRBV9	TRBJ2-6	.	ASSVVGSGANVLT
TRBV2	TRBJ1-5	TRBD1	ASRDRDLSNQPQH
TRBV5-1	TRBJ1-1	TRBD1	ARHRGRGRTEAF
TRBV9	TRBJ1-1	.	ASSVGSGFPEAF
TRBV4-2	TRBJ2-6	TRBD1	ASSQDRTGSAGANVLT
TRBV15	TRBJ1-5	TRBD1	ATGDRRNSNQPQH
TRBV6-5	TRBJ1-6	.	ASRRDSPNSPLH
TRBV7-2	TRBJ1-2	TRBD1	ASSRDRGGPGYGYT
TRBV11-2	TRBJ2-2	.	ASRSYRDSNTGELF
TRBV29-1	TRBJ2-4	.	SGGLAKNIQY
TRBV28	TRBJ1-2	.	ASSLTGVGYT
TRBV7-2	TRBJ1-2	.	ASSLGQGGYGYT
TRBV2	TRBJ1-2	.	ASTPPGEVWGYT
TRBV7-6	TRBJ1-1	TRBD1	ASSLLGGAGEAF
TRBV28	TRBJ1-1	.	ASSLMGGRATEAF
TRBV11-2	TRBJ2-5	.	ASSLAVVGRETQY
TRBV5-1	TRBJ2-5	TRBD2	ASSPPGLAGGAETQY
TRBV5-3	TRBJ2-3	TRBD1	ARSPRTGYGDTQY
TRBV28	TRBJ1-1	.	ASSFIENTEAF
TRBV15	TRBJ1-3	.	ATSRGPVRSGNTIY
TRBV6-1	TRBJ1-2	.	ASRNQPGINYGYT
TRBV30	TRBJ2-5	TRBD1	AWSIRDSSRGTQY
TRBV5-4	TRBJ2-3	.	ASSLTTEDTQY
TRBV6-1	TRBJ2-7	TRBD1	ASSERDRLN
TRBV28	TRBJ1-1	.	ASRGTANTEAF
TRBV11-2	TRBJ2-1	.	ASSLRGASYNEQF
TRBV7-3	TRBJ2-2	.	ASSLLGTSNTGELF
TRBV5-4	TRBJ2-3	TRBD2	ASSPRLAGSTDTQY
TRBV28	TRBJ1-1	TRBD1	ASRLPGGVTEAF
TRBV28	TRBJ2-3	.	ATGRLTTQY
TRBV5-1	TRBJ2-3	.	ASSFSGRGTDTQY
TRBV5-1	TRBJ1-4	.	ASSLWQGGEKLF
TRBV7-8	TRBJ2-1	TRBD2	ARPVSGTGNEQF
TRBV28	TRBJ1-2	TRBD1	ASSLGGQLYGYT
TRBV4-1	TRBJ2-1	TRBD2	ASRQTSGSGNEQF
TRBV30	TRBJ2-3	TRBD1	AWSGQGGADTQY
TRBV28	TRBJ1-2	.	ASSLSWANRQGGYT
TRBV10-3	TRBJ2-7	TRBD1	AISAGQGVEQY
TRBV9	TRBJ1-4	TRBD1	ASSERTGERGEKLF
TRBV5-1	TRBJ2-5	.	ASSETPQETQY
TRBV5-6	TRBJ1-4	.	ASSRTTGGATNEKLF
TRBV7-9	TRBJ2-1	TRBD2	ASSSRGTSGFNEQF